One sample yielded the 15 T cell receptor beta chains listed below, sequenced in a study of shared clonotypes between healthy human individuals. TCRdb's copy holds only in-frame clones and misses some; the assay was immunoSEQ multiplex PCR. The data contain about 2.4 million clones, 85% to 95% of them seen just once; the ten biggest clones take up about 0.13%. What was sequenced was naive CD4+ T cells sorted from blood. Subset of the sample: CD45RA+ positively selected. These receptors were collected from a man aged 18-30 years in good health.

The chain carries TRBV6-1 and TRBJ2-5; 12 positions match TRBD2. J lost 1 base, V lost 3 bases, and 3 bases had no gene match. CDR3 size: 16 residues. Germline CDR1 MNHNS, CDR2 SASEGT. This CDR3 reads CASSDGLAGTQETQYF. In nucleotides, the CDR3 is TGTGCCAGCAGTGATGGACTAGCGGGGACCCAAGAGACCCAGTACTTC.

The V and J genes are TRBV6-1 and TRBJ2-3; tentatively, D is TRBD1 (6 bases). V was trimmed by 4 bases and J by 6 bases, leaving 23 bases between them. Germline V gene sequence: CDR1 MNHNS, CDR2 SASEGT. CDR3 size: 17 residues. Here the CDR3 DNA reads TGTGCCAGCAGTGGCCAAATCCCAACCTTCACAGGGGATACGCAGTATTTT. Translating it yields CASSGQIPTFTGDTQYF.

As to this clone: Other DNA sequences from this sample encode an identical CDR3 as well. This rearrangement joins TRBV5-1 to TRBJ1-2; 8 nucleotides line up with TRBD1. Germline values: CDR1 SGHRS, CDR2 YFSETQ. The V and J ends lost 5 bases and 5 bases, in that order; junction bases with no gene match: 8. This CDR3 comprises 14 residues. The CDR3, as DNA: TGCGCCAGCAGTAATGGACAGGGAGGATATGGCTACACCTTC. This translates into CASSNGQGGYGYTF.

In this sample, this clone turned up once. The CDR3 region is CASSSRTRQGRLVYEQYF. CDR3 nucleotides: TGTGCCAGCAGTTCAAGGACCCGTCAGGGAAGGCTTGTGTACGAGCAGTACTTC. This chain connects TRBV28 to TRBJ2-7; perhaps TRBD1 as D (5 bases). Trimming shortened V by 4 bases and J by 4 bases, and 26 bases separated the two germline ends. This CDR3 comprises 18 residues. Germline V gene lookup returns CDR1 MDHEN and CDR2 SYDVKM.

V and J are TRBV5-4 and TRBJ1-6, with 9 bases identical to TRBD1. Germline V gene lookup returns CDR1 SGHNT and CDR2 YYREEE (reference sequence). The CDR3 runs to 19 residues. V was clipped by 3 bases and J by 4 bases; unmatched bases: 14. CDR3 bases: TGTGCCAGCAGCTACAGATGGGTGGAGGGACAGGGATATAATTCACCCCTCCACTTT. This gives the protein CASSYRWVEGQGYNSPLHF.

V and J are TRBV30 and TRBJ2-3; TRBD2 agrees at 11 bases. V dropped 4 bases and J dropped 6; count of bases not matched to a gene: 9. The length of the CDR3 is 15 residues. CDR1 and CDR2 from the germline V gene are GTSNPN and SVGIG (reference sequence). CDR3 DNA: TGTGCCTGGACTCCCCTAGCGGGAGGATTTGATACGCAGTATTTT. This gives the protein CAWTPLAGGFDTQYF. Using reference TRBV30 and TRBJ2-3 for the parts outside the CDR3, the full variable domain is SQTIHQWPATLVQPVGSPLSLECTVEGTSNPNLYWYRQAAGRGLQLLFYSVGIGQISSEVPQNLSASRPQDRQFILSSKKLLLSDSGFYLCAWTPLAGGFDTQYFGPGTRLTVL.

The rearrangement uses TRBV11-2 and TRBJ2-7, with a tentative D call TRBD1 (7 bases). The CDR3 extends over 15 amino acids. In germline, CDR1 is SGHAT, CDR2 FQNNGV. V lost 8 bases, J lost 1 base, and 18 bases lay in between. CDR3 region: CASLRGTVTSYEQYF. The CDR3 bases are TGTGCCAGCCTACGGGGGACAGTTACATCCTACGAGCAGTACTTC.

The chain is built from TRBV10-3 and TRBJ1-4; TRBD1 is a possible D gene (6 bases). V lost 7 bases and J lost 6, with 12 bases in between. The germline CDR1 and CDR2 sequences are ENHRY and SYGVKD. This CDR3 has 13 residues. CDR3 bases: TGTGCCATCAACAAGGACAGAGATGAAAAACTGTTTTTT. Protein: CAINKDRDEKLFF.

This chain connects TRBV5-1 to TRBJ2-2; D gene uncertain. Per germline, CDR1 SGHRS and CDR2 YFSETQ. V was cut by 2 bases and J by 3 bases, with 5 bases left in between. The CDR3 spans 13 residues. The CDR3 DNA follows: TGCGCCAGCAGCTTTGACTACACCGGGGAGCTGTTTTTT. Protein product: CASSFDYTGELFF.

Turning to this clone: Other DNA sequences in the sample encode the same CDR3. The gene calls are TRBV18 and TRBJ2-7, with 13 bases lining up with TRBD2. There are 15 residues in the CDR3. The ends lost 6 bases at V and 2 bases at J; junction bases unmatched: 4. Per the germline V gene, CDR1 is KGHSH and CDR2 is LQKENI. The DNA of the CDR3 is TGTGCCAGCTCCCGGACTAGCGGGGGTGCCTACGAGCAGTACTTC. It is translated as CASSRTSGGAYEQYF.

This chain connects TRBV7-9 to TRBJ2-7; a possible D gene is TRBD1 (5 bases). Germline V gives CDR1 SEHNR, CDR2 FQNEAQ (reference sequence). The CDR3 totals 13 residues. The V gene lost 4 bases and the J gene lost 3 bases, with 10 bases spanning the gap. The CDR3 DNA sequence: TGTGCCAGCAGCTCCGGCGACAGCTACGAGCAGTACTTC. As protein: CASSSGDSYEQYF.

J is TRBJ2-3 and V is TRBV7-2, with 8 bases identical to TRBD2. From germline, CDR1 is SGHTA and CDR2 FQGNSA. With 1 base clipped from V and 3 bases from J, the junction kept 6 bases outside the gene matches. The CDR3 sequence is 16 residues long. CDR3 region: CASSLEGLAKTDTQYF. The CDR3 nucleotides read TGTGCCAGCAGCTTAGAAGGACTAGCCAAGACAGATACGCAGTATTTT.

This clone was seen once. The chain recombines TRBV6-6 with TRBJ1-1; D remains unclear. The CDR3 is 14 residues long. CDR1 MNHNY and CDR2 SVGAGI come from the germline V gene (reference sequence). V was pared by 2 bases and J by 11 bases, with 18 bases between. The CDR3 sequence: CASSYRGQRMSAFF. The CDR3 nucleotides read TGTGCCAGCAGTTACCGTGGGCAGCGGATGAGTGCTTTCTTT.

J is TRBJ1-1 and V is TRBV5-8; 9 bases map to TRBD1. The CDR3 has 17 amino acids. From germline, CDR1 is SGHTS and CDR2 YDEGEE. V dropped 0 bases and J dropped 1; count of bases not matched to a gene: 7. The CDR3 nucleotides are TGTGCCAGCAGCTTGGAACGTTGGGACAGGGAGAACACTGAAGCTTTCTTT. Its translation: CASSLERWDRENTEAFF.

V is TRBV11-2 and J is TRBJ2-1; D is uncertain. The CDR3 is made up of 12 amino acids. Germline assignment: CDR1 SGHAT and CDR2 FQNNGV. Trimming stripped 1 base from V and 9 bases from J, with 7 bases between. CDR3 DNA: TGTGCCAGCAGCTTAGCTTCGGGTGAGCAGTTCTTC. Protein sequence: CASSLASGEQFF. The full variable domain, its missing parts supplied by reference TRBV11-2 and TRBJ2-1, is EAGVAQSPRYKIIEKRQSVAFWCNPISGHATLYWYQQILGQGPKLLIQFQNNGVVDDSQLPKDRFSAERLKGVDSTLKIQPAKLEDSAVYLCASSLASGEQFFGPGTRLTVL.